The 27 T cell receptor beta chains given below trace back to one sample, sequenced in a study of CD8 T cells in Susac syndrome. RNA, at about 0.45 to 1 ug, was reverse transcribed with random hexamers. TCRdb re-analysed the immunoSEQ multiplex PCR reads in MiXCR, keeping a single row per CDR3 protein. The sample includes about 280,000 distinct CDR3 sequences, around 83% of them seen just once. The sample comprised CD8+ T cells from PBMCs. The receptor source for this set is a human donor with multiple sclerosis.

The V gene is TRBV28, the J gene TRBJ2-1; D may be TRBD2 (5 bases). This CDR3 contains 16 residues. Germline V gives CDR1 MDHEN, CDR2 SYDVKM. V was cut by 4 bases and J by 4 bases, with 17 bases left in between. CDR3 protein: CASSSPGEFGYNEQFF. The CDR3 region has the DNA TGTGCCAGCAGTTCCCCCGGGGAGTTTGGGTACAATGAGCAGTTCTTC.

The chain is built from TRBV10-2 and TRBJ2-7; D may match TRBD1 or TRBD2 (5 bases each). The CDR3 sequence is 14 residues long. Germline values: CDR1 WSHSY, CDR2 SAAADI. The V end was cut by 2 bases, the J end by 3 bases, with 11 bases between. The CDR3 sequence: CASSEEGRRYEQYF. CDR3 nucleotides: TGCGCCAGCAGTGAGGAGGGGCGCCGCTACGAGCAGTACTTC.

The chain links TRBV27 to TRBJ2-7; 9 bases align to TRBD2. The length of the CDR3 is 16 residues. Germline CDR1 and CDR2: MNHEY and SMNVEV (reference sequence). V shed 0 bases and J 3 bases; nucleotides not matched to a gene: 6. The CDR3 loop reads CASSLSPGTSIYEQYF. The CDR3 coding sequence is TGTGCCAGCAGTTTATCCCCCGGGACTAGCATCTACGAGCAGTACTTC.

The V call is TRBV2, the J call TRBJ2-2; D not certain. This CDR3 is built from 12 residues. Germline loops: CDR1 SNHLY, CDR2 FYNNEI. Trimming took 6 bases from V and 6 from J, leaving 8 bases between them. The CDR3 region has the DNA TGTGCCAGCAGGTCGACCTCCGGGGAGCTGTTTTTT. Its translation is CASRSTSGELFF.

The chain joins TRBV7-9 to TRBJ2-2; unclear D gene. This CDR3 contains 12 residues. V was trimmed by 5 bases and J by 8 bases, leaving 9 bases between them. CDR1 is SEHNR, CDR2 FQNEAQ, per germline (reference sequence). This CDR3 reads CASSPKAGELFF. CDR3 DNA: TGTGCCAGCAGCCCCAAGGCGGGGGAGCTGTTTTTT.

CDR3 nucleotides: TGCGCCAGCACCTGGACGAGCGGGACTAACTATGGCTACACCTTC. Its protein is CASTWTSGTNYGYTF. V usage is TRBV4-1 and J usage is TRBJ1-2, with no clear D. Between the trimmed V and J ends, which lost 7 bases and 0 bases, there was a span of 15 bases. The CDR3 is 15 residues long. CDR1 and CDR2 from the germline V gene are MGHRA and YSYEKL.

This clonotype was detected only a few times. CDR3: CASSLVVTYEQYF. The CDR3 DNA follows: TGTGCCAGCAGTTTAGTAGTCACCTACGAGCAGTACTTC. The chain joins TRBV28 to TRBJ2-7; D remains ambiguous. Germline loops: CDR1 MDHEN, CDR2 SYDVKM. V lost 2 bases and J 2 bases, leaving 7 bases between the germline ends. The length of the CDR3 is 13 residues.

This chain connects TRBV20-1 to TRBJ1-2; no clear D. Trimming removed 6 bases at V and 0 bases at J, with 20 bases between. The germline V gene has CDR1 DFQATT and CDR2 SNEGSKA (reference sequence). The CDR3 length is 16 residues. The CDR3 is CSAAPTVRKANYGYTF. The CDR3 DNA is TGCAGTGCGGCCCCAACAGTCCGGAAAGCTAACTATGGCTACACCTTC.

The gene calls are TRBV7-9 and TRBJ1-2, with no clear D. Germline lookup yields CDR1 SEHNR and CDR2 FQNEAQ (reference sequence). The CDR3 is 15 amino acids. Trimming shortened V by 5 bases and J by 3 bases, and 16 bases separated the two germline ends. The CDR3: CASSPPPDTDYGYTF. As DNA, the CDR3 is TGTGCCAGCAGCCCCCCCCCGGATACCGACTATGGCTACACCTTC.

The chain recombines TRBV20-1 with TRBJ2-1; 13 bases match TRBD2. The CDR3 is made up of 18 amino acids. Per the germline V gene, CDR1 is DFQATT and CDR2 is SNEGSKA (reference sequence). V shed 7 bases, J shed 0 bases, and the junction held 12 bases outside the gene matches. The CDR3 DNA reads as TGCAGTGTTTACTCGGGACTAGCGGGGCCCAGCTCCTACAATGAGCAGTTCTTC. It translates to CSVYSGLAGPSSYNEQFF.

The table lists this clonotype with a few counts. The genes are TRBV5-1 and TRBJ2-2, with D possibly matching TRBD2 (6 bases). This CDR3 is built from 16 residues. V was cut by 6 bases and J by 3 bases, with 18 bases left in between. The germline V gene has CDR1 SGHRS and CDR2 YFSETQ. The CDR3 here is CASTMGREVDTGELFF. The DNA of the CDR3 is TGCGCCAGCACTATGGGGCGGGAAGTTGACACCGGGGAGCTGTTTTTT.

The chain is built from TRBV27 and TRBJ2-7, with D unclear. Trimming took 5 bases from V and 2 from J, leaving 16 bases between them. CDR1 is MNHEY and CDR2 is SMNVEV in the germline V gene (reference sequence). CDR3 size: 15 residues. The CDR3 spells CASSGVGRPPYEQYF. The CDR3 DNA follows: TGTGCCAGCAGTGGAGTGGGTCGGCCCCCCTACGAGCAGTACTTC.

The chain has TRBV3-1 and TRBJ2-1, with a weak D call TRBD2 (6 bases). CDR1 is LGHDT, CDR2 YNNKEL, per germline (reference sequence). CDR3 size: 14 residues. The V end lost 4 bases, the J end lost 4 bases, and 11 bases lay between the germline ends. The CDR3 DNA reads TGTGCCAGCAGCCCGGTCGGACTATACAATGAGCAGTTCTTC. It encodes CASSPVGLYNEQFF.

This chain uses TRBV12-3 or TRBV12-4 with TRBJ1-5; D is ambiguous. Trimming took off 3 bases at V and 3 bases at J, with 21 bases between the two ends. CDR3 length: 18 residues. The CDR3 sequence is CASSFETVTTGNNQPQHF. CDR3 DNA: TGTGCCAGCAGTTTCGAGACGGTAACCACCGGGAACAATCAGCCCCAGCATTTT.

The chain joins TRBV9 to TRBJ2-1; 10 nucleotides align to TRBD2. CDR3 length equals 15 residues. The ends lost 4 bases at V and 8 bases at J; junction bases unmatched: 9. Germline CDR1 SGDLS, CDR2 YYNGEE. This chain's CDR3 is CASSLAGVVQDEQFF. CDR3 nucleotide sequence: TGTGCCAGCAGCCTAGCGGGAGTTGTACAGGATGAGCAGTTCTTC.

The chain links TRBV11-2 to TRBJ2-7; 12 bases fit TRBD2. CDR1 SGHAT and CDR2 FQNNGV come from the germline V gene. The CDR3 covers 15 residues. Germline trimming cut 5 bases from V and 5 bases from J; bases unmatched to any gene: 7. CDR3 DNA: TGTGCCAGCAGCCATACTAGCGGGAGGCCCAACGAGCAGTACTTC. It translates to CASSHTSGRPNEQYF.

V usage is TRBV4-1 and J usage is TRBJ2-7; no clear D gene. The V gene's germline CDR1 is MGHRA and CDR2 YSYEKL. CDR3 length equals 13 residues. V lost 1 base to trimming and J lost 5 bases, with 9 bases between them. The CDR3 sequence is CASSQGPVDEQYF. CDR3 DNA sequence: TGCGCCAGCAGCCAAGGTCCCGTGGACGAGCAGTACTTC.

This clonotype was detected once. This sequence joins TRBV19 and TRBJ2-7; D ambiguous. Per germline, CDR1 LNHDA and CDR2 SQIVND (reference sequence). This CDR3 is built from 13 residues. The V end was cut by 1 base, the J end by 5 bases, with 9 bases between. CDR3 bases: TGTGCCAGTAGTATAGGAGAAGTCAACGAGCAGTACTTC. Protein: CASSIGEVNEQYF.

The chain employs TRBV28 and TRBJ2-7, with a tentative D call TRBD1 (6 bases). The ends were cut back, 6 bases at V and 0 bases at J, with 9 bases in the middle. The CDR3 length is 13 residues. CDR1 is MDHEN, CDR2 SYDVKM, per germline. The CDR3 nucleotides are TGTGCCAGCAGCCGACAGGTCTCCTACGAGCAGTACTTC. Its protein product is CASSRQVSYEQYF. The full variable domain, with the rest looked up from reference TRBV28 and TRBJ2-7, is DVKVTQSSRYLVKRTGEKVFLECVQDMDHENMFWYRQDPGLGLRLIYFSYDVKMKEKGDIPEGYSVSREKKERFSLILESASTNQTSMYLCASSRQVSYEQYFGPGTRLTVT.

This chain uses TRBV28 with TRBJ1-5, with TRBD1 matching over 10 bases. Trimming removed 11 bases from V and 2 bases from J; junction bases left unmatched: 9. The CDR3 is made up of 15 amino acids. In germline, CDR1 is MDHEN, CDR2 SYDVKM. For the CDR3, the DNA is TGTGCCGAGGGACAGGGGTTTTTCGGCAATCAGCCCCAGCATTTT. Translation: CAEGQGFFGNQPQHF.

This clonotype has a handful of counts. V usage is TRBV27 and J usage is TRBJ2-1, with D possibly being TRBD1 or TRBD2 (5 bases each). CDR3 length: 14 amino acids. CDR1 MNHEY and CDR2 SMNVEV come from the germline V gene (reference sequence). Between the trimmed V and J ends, which lost 2 bases and 4 bases, there was a span of 9 bases. The chain's CDR3 is CASSLRDGYNEQFF. In DNA, the CDR3 is TGTGCCAGCAGTTTAAGGGACGGATACAATGAGCAGTTCTTC.

The rearrangement links TRBV27 to TRBJ2-7; TRBD1 is a possible D gene (6 bases). V gave up 5 bases and J gave up 3 bases, with 14 bases separating them. This CDR3 region has 14 residues. The V gene's germline CDR1 is MNHEY and CDR2 SMNVEV (reference sequence). The CDR3 nucleotides read TGTGCCAGCAGTCTCGAACAGGGTTTCTACGAGCAGTACTTC. It translates to CASSLEQGFYEQYF.

V usage is TRBV2 and J usage is TRBJ2-7; TRBD2 agrees at 10 bases. Trimming at V came to 1 base and at J to 3 bases, leaving 0 bases not matched to a gene. CDR3 length: 14 residues. From germline, CDR1 is SNHLY and CDR2 FYNNEI. CDR3 in amino acids: CASSEGTSGYEQYF. Here the CDR3 DNA reads TGTGCCAGCAGTGAAGGGACTAGCGGCTACGAGCAGTACTTC.

The chain has TRBV9 and TRBJ2-7, with D possibly being TRBD2 (6 bases). V shed 0 bases and J shed 3 bases, with 16 bases lying between them. Looked up from germline, CDR1 is SGDLS and CDR2 is YYNGEE. The length of the CDR3 is 16 residues. The CDR3 coding sequence is TGTGCCAGCAGCGTAGATGGCGGGACTCGGAGCTACGAGCAGTACTTC. Translating gives CASSVDGGTRSYEQYF.

The CDR3 sequence: CATSETGGDNEQFF. In DNA form, the CDR3 reads TGTGCCACCAGTGAGACAGGGGGCGACAATGAGCAGTTCTTC. The rearrangement uses TRBV24-1 and TRBJ2-1; TRBD1 matches 10 bases. Trimming cost V 4 bases and J 5 bases; bases outside gene matches: 1. CDR3 size: 14 residues. The germline V gene has CDR1 KGHDR and CDR2 SFDVKD.

CDR3 in DNA: TGTGCCAGCAGTGAACCCACAGGGCCCGGAGAAGAGACCCAGTACTTC. Amino acid sequence: CASSEPTGPGEETQYF. The V and J genes are TRBV2 and TRBJ2-5; D is possibly TRBD1 (6 bases). The V end was cut by 2 bases, the J end by 3 bases, with 16 bases between. CDR3 size: 16 residues. Germline V CDR1 and CDR2: SNHLY, FYNNEI.

This sequence joins TRBV7-9 and TRBJ1-2; D ambiguous. The CDR3 runs to 14 residues. The germline CDR1 and CDR2 sequences are SEHNR and FQNEAQ (reference sequence). The V gene lost 4 bases and the J gene lost 8 bases, with 17 bases spanning the gap. CDR3 nucleotides: TGTGCCAGCAGCTCAGACGGGAGGTCGTCGGGCTACACCTTC. It encodes CASSSDGRSSGYTF.